These 11 T cell receptor beta chains came from one sample sequenced in a study of T cells in Graves' hyperthyroidism and ophthalmopathy. RNA transcripts were the template for amplifying TCR beta CDR3 regions. The study used the HTBI primer set for a first-round RT-PCR of the TCR CDR3. TCRdb re-analysed the multiplex PCR reads in MiXCR, keeping a single row per CDR3 protein. Of roughly 700,000 distinct CDR3 sequences in the sample, around a third are singletons; the top ten hold approximately 31%. Material: blood. The source is a woman in her forties with Graves' hyperthyroidism.

This chain links TRBV4-3 with TRBJ2-7; D gene ambiguous. Trimming stripped 0 bases from V and 6 bases from J, with 9 bases between. The CDR3 extends over 13 amino acids. Germline lookup yields CDR1 LGHNA and CDR2 YSLEER. CDR3 DNA sequence: TGCGCCAGCAGCCAAGACTCGGGTTCCGAGCAGTACTTC. Protein sequence: CASSQDSGSEQYF.

J is TRBJ1-1 and V is TRBV11-2, with D perhaps matching TRBD1 (5 bases). The germline CDR1 and CDR2 sequences are SGHAT and FQNNGV. The CDR3 has 14 residues. The V gene lost 3 bases and the J gene lost 4 bases, with 12 bases spanning the gap. CDR3 nucleotide sequence: TGTGCCAGCAGCTTGTCTCCAGGGCCCACTGAAGCTTTCTTT. Its translation: CASSLSPGPTEAFF.

Only a few counts were recorded for this clonotype. V and J are TRBV28 and TRBJ1-1, with D tentatively TRBD1 (6 bases). V was cut by 5 bases and J by 4 bases, with 14 bases left in between. From germline, CDR1 is MDHEN and CDR2 SYDVKM. There are 14 residues in the CDR3. For the CDR3, the DNA is TGTGCCAGCAGTACCCGACAGGTAGCCACTGAAGCTTTCTTT. Encoded protein: CASSTRQVATEAFF. The full variable domain, with the rest looked up from reference TRBV28 and TRBJ1-1, is DVKVTQSSRYLVKRTGEKVFLECVQDMDHENMFWYRQDPGLGLRLIYFSYDVKMKEKGDIPEGYSVSREKKERFSLILESASTNQTSMYLCASSTRQVATEAFFGQGTRLTVV.

The table lists this clonotype with a few counts. The V call is TRBV11-2, the J call TRBJ1-1; D is perhaps TRBD1 (6 bases). CDR1 SGHAT and CDR2 FQNNGV come from the germline V gene. The CDR3 is 12 residues long. V was shortened by 5 bases and J by 8 bases, with 12 bases between the two germline ends. The CDR3 DNA reads as TGTGCCAGCAGCCCATTCAGGGGAGAAGCTTTCTTT. The encoded protein is CASSPFRGEAFF.

The J gene is TRBJ2-7, the V gene TRBV4-2; no reliable D call. V shed 4 bases and J shed 4 bases, with 11 bases lying between them. Germline V gene data show CDR1 as LGHNA and CDR2 as YNFKEQ. This CDR3 spans 13 amino acids. For the CDR3, the DNA is TGTGCCAGCAGCCCCCGCGTAGGTTACGAGCAGTACTTC. The encoded protein is CASSPRVGYEQYF.

On this clonotype itself: This could be a read error, since a much larger clone is one nucleotide away. Because it lacks the conserved phenylalanine or tryptophan at the end, this CDR3 is likely a read error. The V and J genes are TRBV7-2 and TRBJ2-7, with 10 bases that match TRBD2. The CDR3 runs to 17 residues. Germline V gives CDR1 SGHTA, CDR2 FQGNSA. Trimming removed 2 bases from V and 3 bases from J; junction bases left unmatched: 10. CDR3 protein: CASSLPLAGALNYEQYS. CDR3 sequence (DNA): TGTGCCAGCAGCTTACCCCTAGCGGGAGCTTTAAACTACGAGCAGTACTCC.

This clonotype was counted ten times or more. CDR3 coding DNA: TGCAGTGCACCACAGTTGAACACTGAAGCTTTCTTT. It specifies CSAPQLNTEAFF. The chain couples TRBV20-1 to TRBJ1-1, with D unresolved. Looked up from germline, CDR1 is DFQATT and CDR2 is SNEGSKA (reference sequence). The CDR3 covers 12 residues. V was cut by 6 bases and J by 0 bases, with 8 bases left in between.

Many counts were recorded for this clonotype. The rearrangement uses TRBV5-6 and TRBJ1-1; D remains ambiguous. The V end was cut by 3 bases, the J end by 0 bases, with 12 bases between. Germline V gene lookup returns CDR1 SGHDT and CDR2 YYEEEE. The CDR3 runs to 15 residues. The CDR3 loop is CASSWRTGMNTEAFF. The CDR3, as DNA: TGTGCCAGCAGCTGGAGGACGGGGATGAACACTGAAGCTTTCTTT.

This clonotype was recorded at least ten times. The gene calls are TRBV29-1 and TRBJ2-7; 12 bases fit TRBD2. The junction had 5 bases not matched to a gene; V was cut back by 1 base and J by 4 bases. This CDR3 region has 15 residues. Per the germline V gene, CDR1 is SQVTM and CDR2 is ANQGSEA. The CDR3: CSVEGSLAGGYEQYF. CDR3 nucleotide sequence: TGCAGCGTTGAAGGGTCCCTAGCGGGAGGGTACGAGCAGTACTTC.

The chain carries TRBV9 and TRBJ2-7; TRBD1 is a possible D gene (5 bases). From germline, CDR1 is SGDLS and CDR2 YYNGEE. V lost 7 bases to trimming and J lost 7 bases, with 21 bases between them. This CDR3 has 14 residues. CDR3 sequence: CASSPENQGREQYF. CDR3 sequence (DNA): TGTGCCAGCTCACCAGAGAATCAGGGAAGGGAGCAGTACTTC.

This clonotype was seen at least ten times. The chain links TRBV25-1 to TRBJ1-2, with D uncertain. CDR3 length equals 15 residues. Germline CDR1 and CDR2: MGHDK and SYGVNS. V was pared by 2 bases and J by 4 bases, with 14 bases between. The CDR3 DNA follows: TGTGCCAGCAGTGAACCCCAGGACGGATCCTATGGCTACACCTTC. It is translated as CASSEPQDGSYGYTF.